A single sample gave rise to the 32 T cell receptor beta chains below, sequenced in a study of CD8+ T cells in alopecia areata. The sequencing template was cDNA reverse transcribed from extracted RNA. Profiling relied on immunoSEQ multiplex PCR, and the TCRdb table lists in-frame clones only, not all of them. The repertoire holds some 170,000 clones, with about 54% as singletons. Treatment denoted: oral pan-JAK inhibitor, 5-10 mg twice daily. Sample: CD4+ T cells sorted from blood, taken between weeks 55 and 65, from a patient treated with tofacitinib. These receptor sequences come from a human donor with alopecia areata.

The chain uses TRBV2 and TRBJ2-3; TRBD2 aligns across 8 bases. CDR3 length: 15 amino acids. V was clipped by 5 bases and J by 0 bases; unmatched bases: 4. Germline CDR1 SNHLY, CDR2 FYNNEI. CDR3 in DNA: TGTGCCAGCAGTAAACTAGCGGCTAGCACAGATACGCAGTATTTT. It encodes CASSKLAASTDTQYF.

This clone was observed a handful of times. The J gene is TRBJ2-1, the V gene TRBV29-1; D call uncertain. The germline CDR1 and CDR2 sequences are SQVTM and ANQGSEA. The V and J ends lost 6 bases and 0 bases respectively, with 12 bases between them. The CDR3 is made up of 14 amino acids. DNA for the CDR3: TGCAGCGTCCAAGCAGATCGCTCCTACAATGAGCAGTTCTTC. It specifies CSVQADRSYNEQFF.

The chain carries TRBV14 and TRBJ1-2; 11 positions match TRBD1. Germline CDR1 is SGHDN and CDR2 is FVKESK. The length of the CDR3 is 16 residues. J was trimmed by 4 bases and V by 2 bases; bases with no gene match: 6. CDR3: CASSQLDRGPSYGYTF. The CDR3 nucleotides read TGTGCCAGCAGCCAATTGGACAGGGGGCCATCCTATGGCTACACCTTC.

The chain is built from TRBV5-1 and TRBJ2-3; D call uncertain. V was cut by 0 bases and J by 4 bases, with 9 bases left in between. Germline values: CDR1 SGHRS, CDR2 YFSETQ. The CDR3 consists of 14 residues. The CDR3 sequence: CASSLDRSSDTQYF. The CDR3 nucleotides read TGCGCCAGCAGCTTGGATCGGAGTTCAGATACGCAGTATTTT.

This CDR3 reads CATSREGRGGLYNEQFF. DNA for the CDR3: TGTGCCACCAGCAGAGAAGGGCGGGGGGGCCTCTACAATGAGCAGTTCTTC. The chain has TRBV15 and TRBJ2-1; TRBD2 agrees at 9 bases. The V gene end was trimmed by 0 bases and the J gene end by 3 bases; junction bases not matched to a gene: 6. Germline loops: CDR1 LNHNV, CDR2 YYDKDF (reference sequence). The CDR3 has 17 amino acids.

The table lists this clone with a few counts. The J gene is TRBJ2-3, the V gene TRBV27; D is possibly TRBD1 (6 bases). Germline V gene lookup returns CDR1 MNHEY and CDR2 SMNVEV (reference sequence). The CDR3 has 17 residues. The V gene lost 1 base and the J gene lost 6 bases, with 20 bases spanning the gap. The DNA of the CDR3 is TGTGCCAGCAGTTTATATCGGACAGAACTTTTTGGCGATACGCAGTATTTT. Residues: CASSLYRTELFGDTQYF.

The chain links TRBV18 to TRBJ1-6; D is unresolved. Germline assignment: CDR1 KGHSH and CDR2 LQKENI. This CDR3 region has 14 residues. The V and J ends lost 2 bases and 2 bases respectively, with 4 bases between them. CDR3 sequence reads: CASSPETYNSPLHF. CDR3 nucleotide sequence: TGTGCCAGCTCACCAGAGACCTATAATTCACCCCTCCACTTT.

This rearrangement joins TRBV4-1 to TRBJ2-1, with 11 bases lining up with TRBD2. The CDR3 totals 16 residues. The J segment lost 3 bases and the V segment lost 6 bases, leaving 7 bases of the junction unmatched. Germline CDR1 is MGHRA and CDR2 is YSYEKL. CDR3 protein: CASRRQLAGDYNEQFF. CDR3 DNA sequence: TGCGCCAGCAGACGACAACTAGCGGGGGACTACAATGAGCAGTTCTTC.

This chain connects TRBV19 to TRBJ2-7; 9 nucleotides match TRBD1. Germline V gene sequence: CDR1 LNHDA, CDR2 SQIVND (reference sequence). J was trimmed by 4 bases and V by 6 bases; bases with no gene match: 7. CDR3 length equals 14 residues. CDR3 DNA sequence: TGTGCCAGTAGATCCCGGGACAGGGATTACGAGCAGTACTTC. This translates into CASRSRDRDYEQYF. The full variable domain, with the rest looked up from reference TRBV19 and TRBJ2-7, is DGGITQSPKYLFRKEGQNVTLSCEQNLNHDAMYWYRQDPGQGLRLIYYSQIVNDFQKGDIAEGYSVSREKKESFPLTVTSAQKNPTAFYLCASRSRDRDYEQYFGPGTRLTVT.

The J gene is TRBJ2-5, the V gene TRBV2; 12 nucleotides agree with TRBD2. Germline CDR1 is SNHLY and CDR2 is FYNNEI. Trimming removed 6 bases from V and 7 bases from J; junction bases left unmatched: 0. The CDR3 is 12 residues long. The DNA for the CDR3 is TGTGCCAGCAGGGGACTAGCGGGGACCCAGTACTTC. It yields the protein CASRGLAGTQYF.

This chain joins TRBV19 and TRBJ2-3, with TRBD1 matching over 9 bases. The V and J ends lost 3 bases and 6 bases, in that order; junction bases with no gene match: 16. The germline V gene has CDR1 LNHDA and CDR2 SQIVND (reference sequence). The CDR3 runs to 18 residues. CDR3 nucleotides: TGTGCCAGTAGTATGCGTTACTACCGGGACAGGGTTGTGGATACGCAGTATTTT. This translates into CASSMRYYRDRVVDTQYF.

The CDR3 DNA reads TGTGCCATCAGGAGGGGACCTGACCAAGAGACCCAGTACTTC. The encoded protein is CAIRRGPDQETQYF. The chain couples TRBV10-3 to TRBJ2-5, with D tentatively TRBD1 or TRBD2 (5 bases each). This CDR3 comprises 14 residues. Germline-derived CDR1 and CDR2 are ENHRY and SYGVKD. Trimming stripped 6 bases from V and 0 bases from J, with 11 bases between.

CDR3 nucleotide sequence: TGTGCCAGCTCACCACCGGAGGGGGCAAGCGCTGAAGCTTTCTTT. This encodes CASSPPEGASAEAFF. The rearrangement joins TRBV18 to TRBJ1-1, with 7 bases fitting TRBD1. V shed 0 bases and J 6 bases; nucleotides not matched to a gene: 7. Germline V gene sequence: CDR1 KGHSH, CDR2 LQKENI. The CDR3 is 15 amino acids.

The chain carries TRBV28 and TRBJ2-7; the D gene could be TRBD1 or TRBD2 (5 bases each). Germline V gene data show CDR1 as MDHEN and CDR2 as SYDVKM. CDR3 length: 14 residues. Trimming removed 5 bases from V and 3 bases from J, with 14 bases in between. The CDR3 DNA follows: TGTGCCAGCAGTAACGGGGACCGGTACTACGAGCAGTACTTC. Its translation is CASSNGDRYYEQYF. Using reference TRBV28 and TRBJ2-7 for the parts outside the CDR3, the full variable domain is DVKVTQSSRYLVKRTGEKVFLECVQDMDHENMFWYRQDPGLGLRLIYFSYDVKMKEKGDIPEGYSVSREKKERFSLILESASTNQTSMYLCASSNGDRYYEQYFGPGTRLTVT.

This chain connects TRBV30 to TRBJ1-1; D is ambiguous. Germline V CDR1 and CDR2: GTSNPN, SVGIG (reference sequence). The CDR3 runs 16 residues. V was clipped by 0 bases and J by 1 base, with 15 bases between them. CDR3 nucleotides: TGTGCCTGGAGTGTACCGGGGAAGGGTACGAACACTGAAGCTTTCTTT. This translates into CAWSVPGKGTNTEAFF.

This clone occurred a few times. This chain joins TRBV5-1 and TRBJ1-1, with D hard to call. Trimming took off 4 bases at V and 2 bases at J, with 12 bases between the two ends. The CDR3 is 14 residues long. Germline CDR1 and CDR2: SGHRS and YFSETQ. For the CDR3, the DNA is TGCGCCAGCAGCCCCCTCCAAACCAACACTGAAGCTTTCTTT. Translation: CASSPLQTNTEAFF.

This clone was seen once. This chain uses TRBV29-1 with TRBJ1-5, with 8 bases aligning to TRBD1. Germline loops: CDR1 SQVTM, CDR2 ANQGSEA. The CDR3 covers 13 residues. J lost 0 bases, V lost 6 bases, and 1 base had no gene match. DNA of the CDR3: TGCAGCGTCCAGGGGGCTAGCAATCAGCCCCAGCATTTT. It is translated as CSVQGASNQPQHF.

The rearrangement uses TRBV9 and TRBJ2-6, with 12 bases that match TRBD1. Germline CDR1 and CDR2: SGDLS and YYNGEE. V dropped 5 bases and J dropped 0; count of bases not matched to a gene: 12. CDR3 length: 20 residues. The CDR3 coding sequence is TGTGCCAGCAGAGATCCGCGCCCGGGACAGGGGGCCTCTGGGGCCAACGTCCTGACTTTC. Its protein is CASRDPRPGQGASGANVLTF.

The rearrangement joins TRBV29-1 to TRBJ1-2; tentatively, D is TRBD1 (6 bases). Trimming took off 4 bases at V and 6 bases at J, with 12 bases between the two ends. This CDR3 has 12 amino acids. CDR1 is SQVTM, CDR2 ANQGSEA, per germline. CDR3 loop: CSVGGGADGYTF. The DNA for the CDR3 is TGCAGCGTTGGAGGGGGAGCTGATGGCTACACCTTC.

The rearrangement uses TRBV20-1 and TRBJ2-5; D remains ambiguous. This CDR3 has 11 amino acids. The germline V and J ends were trimmed by 3 bases and 2 bases, with 4 bases remaining between them. The germline V gene encodes CDR1 DFQATT and CDR2 SNEGSKA (reference sequence). The CDR3 DNA reads TGCAGTGCTAGCGGTCAAGAGACCCAGTACTTC. As protein: CSASGQETQYF.

The table lists this clone with a few counts. Here the CDR3 DNA reads TGTGCCAGCAGCCCGACGGGACAGTACAATGAGCAGTTCTTC. Encoded protein: CASSPTGQYNEQFF. This rearrangement joins TRBV5-6 to TRBJ2-1, with 7 bases identical to TRBD1. CDR3 length: 14 residues. The germline V gene has CDR1 SGHDT and CDR2 YYEEEE. V gave up 4 bases and J gave up 4 bases; unmatched junction bases: 5.

The chain carries TRBV30 and TRBJ1-4; 8 nucleotides match TRBD1. Germline trimming cut 7 bases from V and 5 bases from J; bases unmatched to any gene: 3. CDR1 is GTSNPN, CDR2 SVGIG, per germline (reference sequence). The CDR3 sequence is 12 residues long. The chain's CDR3 is CASRTGNEKLFF. CDR3 coding DNA: TGTGCCTCTCGGACAGGGAATGAAAAACTGTTTTTT.

The V gene is TRBV6-5, the J gene TRBJ2-3, with unresolved D. V shed 11 bases and J shed 10 bases, with 28 bases lying between them. Germline assignment: CDR1 MNHEY and CDR2 SVGAGI. The length of the CDR3 is 15 residues. The CDR3, as DNA: TGTGCCCGCTCTTTTGGCGCTATATACCTTGGCTCGCAGTATTTT. The encoded protein is CARSFGAIYLGSQYF.

The V call is TRBV30, the J call TRBJ2-7; 8 bases line up with TRBD1. CDR1 and CDR2 (germline): GTSNPN, SVGIG (reference sequence). Trimming at V came to 1 base and at J to 4 bases, leaving 6 bases not matched to a gene. The CDR3 has 14 residues. The CDR3 sequence is CAWSGGRGLYEQYF. The CDR3 DNA follows: TGTGCCTGGAGTGGCGGCAGGGGGCTGTACGAGCAGTACTTC.

This chain joins TRBV7-2 and TRBJ2-5, with 9 positions matching TRBD2. Germline V lookup: CDR1 SGHTA, CDR2 FQGNSA. J gave up 7 bases and V 0 bases, and 9 bases lay outside the gene matches. The CDR3 runs to 16 residues. CDR3 DNA: TGTGCCAGCAGCTTAGCGAGCGGCGGGGGGGCCGTGACCCAGTACTTC. This sequence encodes CASSLASGGGAVTQYF.

The rearrangement uses TRBV7-9 and TRBJ1-1; no reliable D call. CDR1 SEHNR and CDR2 FQNEAQ come from the germline V gene (reference sequence). This CDR3 comprises 13 residues. The V gene lost 8 bases and the J gene lost 8 bases, with 18 bases spanning the gap. Written as DNA, the CDR3 is TGTGCCAGCGCAATAAGTGGAACGGCCGAAGCTTTCTTT. This translates into CASAISGTAEAFF.

The chain is built from TRBV5-6 and TRBJ1-6, with D uncertain. Germline V gives CDR1 SGHDT, CDR2 YYEEEE. The ends were cut back, 0 bases at V and 6 bases at J, with 10 bases in the middle. The CDR3 loop spans 15 amino acids. The DNA for the CDR3 is TGTGCCAGCAGCTTGGGCGGCAGCCTTAATTCACCCCTCCACTTT. The encoded protein is CASSLGGSLNSPLHF.

This clone was observed a handful of times. The V and J genes are TRBV18 and TRBJ2-7; a possible D gene is TRBD1 (6 bases). V gave up 2 bases and J gave up 6 bases, with 20 bases separating them. The germline V gene encodes CDR1 KGHSH and CDR2 LQKENI. The CDR3 contains 16 residues. For the CDR3, the DNA is TGTGCCAGCTCACCAGAGATGGCACTACGAGGGGGCGAGCAGTACTTC. The encoded protein is CASSPEMALRGGEQYF. Full variable domain (remainder filled in from reference TRBV18 and TRBJ2-7): NAGVMQNPRHLVRRRGQEARLRCSPMKGHSHVYWYRQLPEEGLKFMVYLQKENIIDESGMPKERFSAEFPKEGPSILRIQQVVRGDSAAYFCASSPEMALRGGEQYFGPGTRLTVT.

V gene TRBV6-5 combines with J gene TRBJ2-4; D is uncertain. Germline V gene sequence: CDR1 MNHEY, CDR2 SVGAGI. With 10 bases removed from V and 0 bases from J, the gap between germline ends came to 16 bases. The CDR3 sequence is 15 residues long. In nucleotides, the CDR3 is TGTGCCACGCTAAATAAGGTGCGAGCCAAAAACATTCAGTACTTC. Translated, it gives CATLNKVRAKNIQYF.

The J gene is TRBJ2-3, the V gene TRBV30, with a possible D match to TRBD1 (5 bases). V shed 1 base and J shed 1 base, with 6 bases lying between them. Germline assignment: CDR1 GTSNPN and CDR2 SVGIG (reference sequence). This CDR3 has 13 amino acids. Here the CDR3 reads CAWSGQRTDTQYF. The CDR3 region has the DNA TGTGCCTGGAGTGGACAGCGCACAGATACGCAGTATTTT.

This clone was recorded only once. The rearrangement joins TRBV5-6 to TRBJ2-1; 9 nucleotides align to TRBD2. After removal of 1 base from V and 4 bases from J, the junction contained 6 bases not matched to a gene. Germline CDR1 and CDR2: SGHDT and YYEEEE. There are 16 residues in the CDR3. In nucleotides, the CDR3 is TGTGCCAGCAGCTTGAGGTCCCTAGCGGGGTACAATGAGCAGTTCTTC. Its protein product is CASSLRSLAGYNEQFF.

This sequence joins TRBV6-1 and TRBJ1-2; no definite D call. Trimming pared 7 bases from V and 2 bases from J, leaving 8 bases between. The CDR3 is made up of 12 amino acids. Germline CDR1 MNHNS, CDR2 SASEGT. The CDR3 nucleotides are TGTGCCAGCATCGACGGGAACTATGGCTACACCTTC. Encoded protein: CASIDGNYGYTF.